Listed here is a single TCR beta chain. The antigen this receptor binds is unknown. Base qualities were left out, and no much larger clone turns up one base away. The cohort consisted of 600 to 750 healthy bone marrow donors. At the time of sampling, every cohort member was nominally healthy, though immune exposures that went unrecorded were likely present. The donor was CMV seronegative and was included in the group of several hundred seronegative cohort members. A peripheral blood sample was provided by each donor, and peripheral blood mononuclear cells were used for TCR beta sequencing. The Qiagen DNeasy Blood Extraction Kit was used to extract genomic DNA from the blood cell samples. The data were taken from a study of cytomegalovirus exposure and HLA in healthy donors (dated 2017 in TCRdb). Notes on the research overall: An earlier analysis of roughly 500 of the donors reported 276 Gb of sequence data and approximately 110 million unique TCR beta sequences from some 180 million T cells. Roughly 300 gigabases of sequencing data and around 85 million unique TCR sequences made up an early release that covered around 640 HLA-typed donors. Of the roughly 400 genotyped donors, around 81% fell in the genetic ancestry cluster associated with self-reported Caucasian donors. The study aimed to test whether signatures of past pathogen exposure could be identified by cataloging public T cell receptors. Using immunosequencing, the study profiled T cell repertoires from 500 to 800 subjects and related those repertoires to cytomegalovirus serostatus. A separate validation cohort of 100 to 150 different subjects was used in addition to the 666-subject first cohort. To predict cytomegalovirus infection status, the study brought together high-throughput TCR immunosequencing, statistical association of individual TCRs with disease status, and machine learning. In a later analysis, previously published TCR beta repertoires from about 670 donors were re-analyzed and high-resolution HLA genotyping was added so that TCR occurrence patterns could be studied. Rather than drawing on any new phenotypic data, the later analysis identified candidate immune exposures from TCR beta sequences and the way those sequences occurred across donors. An earlier analysis of fewer than 750 of the donors used high-throughput TCR beta sequencing to judge whether each TCR beta V gene segment behaved as functional or pseudogenic. Donor age, sex, ethnicity and CMV serostatus were compiled together with the repertoire data. In a later genetic analysis, genome-wide SNP genotypes for about three fifths of the roughly 670 donors were used, and that subset was treated as a discovery cohort. All discovery cohort repertoires had been generated on a single sequencing platform. Both class I and class II loci were covered by HLA typing, at four-digit resolution. Typing coverage differed by locus: A, B, C, DRB1 and DQB1 were typed in roughly 620-630 donors, DQA1 in 522, DPA1 in around 600, and DPB1 in approximately 450. A handful of DR-DQ haplotypes were handled as single units for association and clustering because linkage in the cohort was strong. Across under 500 genotyped donors of the cohort, an average of approximately 200,000 unique TCR beta nucleotide sequences per donor were sequenced, and roughly 20% of those sequences were non-productive. What the research found in general, with its limitations: In this cohort, only TCR beta chains were sequenced, and detectable features were limited by the absence of alpha or paired-chain data. A later analysis reported that several top co-occurrence clusters appeared linked to parvovirus B19, influenza, CMV and Epstein-Barr virus. According to a later genetic analysis, donors in an Asian-associated ancestry cluster had fewer N-insertions in productive TCRs than the roughly 660-donor mean. Immune exposure information for the cohort was limited to CMV serostatus. HLA typing was unavailable for some donors at each locus, so association tests used only the typed subset. Because counts were too low, around 18 rarely observed V segments, including chromosome 9 orphons, were left out of the earlier analysis of about 620 of the donors. The classifier was reported to diagnose cytomegalovirus status with high specificity and sensitivity in both the original and validation cohorts. A cluster of highly shared sequence variants was judged likely to represent a technical artifact of the sequencing pipeline. In an earlier analysis of around 600 of the donors, most TCR beta V segments were observed in productive rearrangements about 87% or about 30% of the time, broadly matching IMGT annotations. In a later analysis, the rate of TCR association differed among HLA loci, with DRB1 alleles having the most associated TCRs and HLA-C alleles having the fewest. It was suggested by the authors that the approach could potentially be generalized to other disease states and immunological phenotypes. Presence/absence analyses assumed roughly uniform sequencing depth across donors, an assumption that may not hold. An association between a missense DCLRE1C variant and V-gene and J-gene trimming of TCR beta chains was found in a later genetic analysis and replicated in an independent cohort. The study gave a list of about 170 TCR beta chains associated with cytomegalovirus. In vitro tests confirmed that three of the cytomegalovirus-associated TCR beta chains recognize cytomegalovirus antigens. Some IMGT-functional V segments, including TRBV6-2 and TRBV6-3, could not be distinguished by the 87-base-pair reads and were therefore excluded. Specific HLA alleles were associated with around 18,000 TCR beta sequences at a false discovery rate of 0.05 in a later analysis. Compared with equally common non-associated chains, HLA-associated TCR beta chains in a later analysis were more clonally expanded and had lower generation probabilities. Most TCR sequences were observed very rarely across donors, whereas some public TCRs were present in many individuals. Most CMV-associated TCR beta chains appeared to be HLA-restricted in a later analysis, and the HLA associations seemed to be driven largely by CMV exposure. Assigning TCR associations to individual alleles was difficult when HLA alleles, especially DR and DQ, strongly co-occurred. Correlated functional status among segregating V segments might be attributable to linkage disequilibrium, but an unknown experimental factor could not be ruled out. A further reported finding was that TCR beta sequences accurately predicted the HLA-A and HLA-B alleles for most subjects in the first cohort.

Library construction relied on the immunoSEQ multiplex PCR assay. A mixture of 60 forward primers for TCR Vbeta segments and 13 reverse primers for TCR Jbeta segments was used in the multiplex PCR. Amplification of the CDR3 region of rearranged TCR beta genes was performed with a multiplex PCR assay on genomic DNA. On the Illumina HiSeq System, the amplified TCR beta libraries were sequenced as 87-base-pair reads. As for how the authors treated the data: In a later analysis, approximately 74 million unique TCR beta chains were counted across the approximately 670 repertoires, and around 11 million of these chains were shared by at least two donors. To remove PCR and sequencing errors, raw reads were error-corrected and collapsed into unique sequences using a nearest-neighbor algorithm that merged closely related sequences. V, D and J gene segments were assigned by aligning CDR3 sequences to IMGT reference sequences. For a sequence to be retained, at least a six-nucleotide match to both a V gene segment and a J gene segment was required. A rearrangement was called productive if the CDR3 had no stop codons and remained in frame with V and J, and every other rearrangement was called non-productive. CDR3 was defined by IMGT convention, running from the second conserved V-encoded cysteine to the conserved J-encoded phenylalanine. In an earlier analysis of some 550 of the donors, sequences lacking an unambiguous match to a single V gene segment were excluded. An earlier analysis of a few hundred of the donors called V segments functional above 56.7% productive rearrangements and segregating when the between-donor standard deviation exceeded 5%. A statistical classification framework was built to diagnose cytomegalovirus status from the catalog of TCR beta chain sequences. In a later analysis, V and J genes were assigned by comparing TCR nucleotide sequences against IMGT/GENE-DB human TR gene sequences. Using the TCRdist pipeline, a later analysis assigned CDR3 sequences along with most-parsimonious VDJ recombination scenarios. In a later analysis, each TCR beta chain was defined by its CDR3 amino acid sequence together with its V-gene family, and reads lacking a unique V-gene family were excluded. As a way to deal with suspected cross-contamination and a sequencing artifact, a later analysis dropped approximately 590 nucleotide sequences that were highly shared and had low generation probability. In a later analysis, a clonal expansion index for each public chain was calculated from normalized within-repertoire ranks of inferred template counts. In a later analysis, generation probabilities were computed using a VDJ recombination model fitted to out-of-frame rearrangements, and the results were checked against IGoR. Hypergeometric tests were used in a later analysis to score TCR-TCR, TCR-HLA and TCR-CMV co-occurrence, with a repertoire-size bias correction applied to the TCR pairs. False discovery rates were estimated in a later analysis by permuting HLA or CMV assignments 20 times. In a later analysis, co-occurring TCRs were grouped with DBSCAN, and TCRdist sequence similarity was added when clustering was performed within HLA-allele-positive subsets. Co-occurrence clustering excluded repertoires with fewer than 30,000 or more than 120,000 public chains, plus five with anomalous nucleotide sharing. TCRdb limited this immuneACCESS table to in-frame rearrangements with V and J called. A share of clones is missing; checked studies link under half to unresolved V genes, and the rest is unexplained. The DNA gave D and trimming, while V, J and clone size come from that table. Recorded for this sample are under 250,000 clones; around 80% of them occurred a single time. The ten largest clones represent 0.71% of the sample.

V loses 0 bases at its end and J loses 2 bases; junction bases beyond the gene matches: 3. Counted from cysteine to phenylalanine, this CDR3 has 15 amino acids. Of the read, only the CDR3 DNA is kept; its 45 bases are in frame from base 1. The germline V gene (reference sequence) gives CDR1 as SEHNR and CDR2 as FQNEAQ. The clonotype comes from a boy under 10 years old in good health and CMV-seronegative. The chain couples TRBV7-9 to TRBJ1-2; 7 bases in the junction line up with TRBD1. Sequencing used PBMCs. This receptor has the CDR3 CASSLAGTENYGYTF. The sequenced DNA is TGTGCCAGCAGCTTAGCTGGGACAGAGAACTATGGCTACACCTTC.